This is a list of T cell receptor beta chains from one sample in a study of blood T cell repertoires in COVID-19. Sequencing used immunoSEQ multiplex PCR; TCRdb keeps in-frame clones, though not all of them. This sample has about 99,000 clones; about 91% occur once, and the top ten carry 6%. Sequences were obtained from peripheral blood. The origin of the receptors is a human donor in a cohort sampled during active COVID-19. Each CDR3 is given with its conserved first and last residue. Each record gives: CDR3 length, J gene, V gene, CDR3 protein.

cdr3_length: 14; j_call: TRBJ1-1; v_call: TRBV5-6; cdr3_aa: CASSLVGLHLGAFF
cdr3_length: 16; j_call: TRBJ2-3; v_call: TRBV29-1; cdr3_aa: CSALGGLAGSTDTQYF
cdr3_length: 15; j_call: TRBJ1-2; v_call: TRBV19; cdr3_aa: CASSAWTGTAEGYTF
cdr3_length: 13; j_call: TRBJ1-1; v_call: TRBV19; cdr3_aa: CATWGGIGTEAFF
cdr3_length: 15; j_call: TRBJ1-4; v_call: TRBV7-8; cdr3_aa: CASSVQVLTNEKLFF
cdr3_length: 13; j_call: TRBJ2-7; v_call: TRBV7-9; cdr3_aa: CASTSTTNYEQYF
cdr3_length: 15; j_call: TRBJ2-2; v_call: TRBV7-3; cdr3_aa: CASSPASANTGELFF
cdr3_length: 19; j_call: TRBJ1-2; v_call: TRBV5-5; cdr3_aa: CASSPSTRQGISANYGYTF
cdr3_length: 15; j_call: TRBJ1-2; v_call: TRBV29-1; cdr3_aa: CSVGSGPSLNYGYTF
cdr3_length: 16; j_call: TRBJ2-1; v_call: TRBV24-1; cdr3_aa: CATSDEETVTYNEQFF
cdr3_length: 16; j_call: TRBJ2-7; v_call: TRBV9; cdr3_aa: CASSVRTSGSFNEQYF
cdr3_length: 15; j_call: TRBJ1-3; v_call: TRBV6-5; cdr3_aa: CASVPDSYSGNTIYF
cdr3_length: 16; j_call: TRBJ1-1; v_call: TRBV13; cdr3_aa: CASSTRDRGSNTEAFF
cdr3_length: 15; j_call: TRBJ2-7; v_call: TRBV27; cdr3_aa: CASSLGSGGRAEQYF
cdr3_length: 16; j_call: TRBJ2-2; v_call: TRBV11-2; cdr3_aa: CASSLGRSGDTGELFF
cdr3_length: 13; j_call: TRBJ2-1; v_call: TRBV12-3/TRBV12-4; cdr3_aa: CASSSDRQNEQFF
cdr3_length: 14; j_call: TRBJ2-5; v_call: TRBV15; cdr3_aa: CATSRGGLVETQYF
cdr3_length: 15; j_call: TRBJ2-3; v_call: TRBV6-5; cdr3_aa: CASREASGYTDTQYF
cdr3_length: 14; j_call: TRBJ2-1; v_call: TRBV27; cdr3_aa: CASSLGGSRNEQFF
cdr3_length: 13; j_call: TRBJ1-2; v_call: TRBV3-1/TRBV3-2; cdr3_aa: CASSIGGGYGYTF
cdr3_length: 17; j_call: TRBJ1-1; v_call: TRBV7-9; cdr3_aa: CASSLGLHRGRYTEAFF
cdr3_length: 14; j_call: TRBJ2-7; v_call: TRBV27; cdr3_aa: CASGGLAGGGEQYF
cdr3_length: 14; j_call: TRBJ1-1; v_call: TRBV6-5; cdr3_aa: CASSYSGGWTEAFF
cdr3_length: 15; j_call: TRBJ2-1; v_call: TRBV6-1; cdr3_aa: CASSEEAGSVNEQFF
cdr3_length: 17; j_call: TRBJ1-4; v_call: TRBV4-3; cdr3_aa: CASSQEVSSGGNEKLFF
cdr3_length: 20; j_call: TRBJ2-1; v_call: TRBV30; cdr3_aa: CAWSVTPKRGRSGSYNEQFF
cdr3_length: 13; j_call: TRBJ2-2; v_call: TRBV6-5; cdr3_aa: CASSYGGMGELFF
cdr3_length: 15; j_call: TRBJ2-5; v_call: TRBV29-1; cdr3_aa: CSVEVFGRPLETQYF
cdr3_length: 17; j_call: TRBJ2-6; v_call: TRBV9; cdr3_aa: CASSEGLPDSGANVLTF
cdr3_length: 13; j_call: TRBJ2-3; v_call: TRBV2; cdr3_aa: CASSEGLEDTQYF